These T cell receptor beta chains were read from a single sample in a study of blood T cell repertoires in COVID-19. The table came from immunoSEQ multiplex PCR; TCRdb's copy has only in-frame clones and leaves some out. Of around 220,000 clones in the sample, about 90% are singletons; the top ten hold 2.2%. Sequences were obtained from peripheral blood. The origin of the receptors is a woman aged 45 to 65 with acute or convalescent COVID-19. CDR3s include the opening cysteine and the closing phenylalanine or tryptophan. Each record gives: J gene, D gene, V gene, clone size, CDR3 protein, CDR3 DNA. A D gene is named only where the DNA matches it firmly. Expanded clones are given a class, and other clones once, few, many or no size at all.

TRBJ2-1 TRBD2 TRBV19 . CASREGLAGVTEQFF TGTGCCAGTAGGGAGGGACTAGCGGGAGTTACTGAGCAGTTCTTC
TRBJ1-2 . TRBV19 . CASRKDIYGYTF TGTGCCAGTAGAAAGGACATTTATGGCTACACCTTC
TRBJ2-1 TRBD2 TRBV7-7 few CASSATGTSSVGEQFF TGTGCCAGCAGCGCTACCGGGACTAGCAGTGTAGGAGAGCAGTTCTTC
TRBJ2-7 TRBD1 TRBV18 . CASSPGQRAYEQYF TGTGCCAGCTCACCGGGACAGAGAGCCTACGAGCAGTACTTC
TRBJ1-2 . TRBV19 . CASSIGSGHSYGYTF TGTGCCAGTAGTATAGGCTCTGGGCACAGCTATGGCTACACCTTC
TRBJ1-1 . TRBV29-1 . CSASLRTGGTEAFF TGCAGCGCCTCATTAAGAACGGGAGGCACTGAAGCTTTCTTT
TRBJ2-1 TRBD2 TRBV10-3 . CAIGPGLDYNEQFF TGTGCCATCGGGCCGGGACTAGACTACAATGAGCAGTTCTTC
TRBJ2-5 TRBD1 TRBV5-6 once CASSFGQGEETQYF TGTGCCAGCAGCTTTGGGCAGGGGGAGGAGACCCAGTACTTC
TRBJ1-2 TRBD1 TRBV11-3 . CASSPGDREYYGYTF TGTGCCAGCAGCCCCGGGGACAGGGAGTACTATGGCTACACCTTC
TRBJ2-2 . TRBV3-1/TRBV3-2 . CASSLLAGTGELFF TGTGCCAGCAGCCTTCTTGCGGGCACCGGGGAGCTGTTTTTT
TRBJ2-3 TRBD2 TRBV4-3 . CASSKAGGDTDTQYF TGCGCCAGCAGCAAAGCGGGGGGGGACACAGATACGCAGTATTTT
TRBJ2-2 TRBD1 TRBV3-1/TRBV3-2 . CASSQDPRTGSNTGELFF TGTGCCAGCAGCCAAGATCCTCGGACAGGGTCGAACACCGGGGAGCTGTTTTTT
TRBJ1-5 TRBD1 TRBV25-1 . CASSERQGNQPQHF TGTGCCAGCAGTGAGCGACAGGGAAATCAGCCCCAGCATTTT
TRBJ2-5 TRBD2 TRBV6-5 . CASSYLGTSAMLYF TGTGCCAGCAGTTACTTAGGGACTAGCGCGATGTTATACTTC
TRBJ2-3 . TRBV5-1 . CASSLSGSLTDTQYF TGCGCCAGCAGCTTATCGGGGTCTCTCACAGATACGCAGTATTTT
TRBJ2-7 . TRBV19 few CASSPRDRNSYEQYF TGTGCCAGTAGTCCGCGAGACAGGAACTCCTACGAGCAGTACTTC
TRBJ2-7 TRBD1 TRBV7-2 . CASSPGQGVTYEQYF TGTGCCAGCAGCCCAGGACAGGGGGTCACCTACGAGCAGTACTTC
TRBJ1-4 TRBD1 TRBV18 . CASSSNRQGRTANEKLFF TGTGCCAGCTCGTCGAATCGACAGGGTCGGACGGCTAATGAAAAACTGTTTTTT
TRBJ2-5 TRBD1 TRBV11-3 . CASSLGQGKETQYF TGTGCCAGCAGCTTAGGACAGGGAAAAGAGACCCAGTACTTC
TRBJ2-2 TRBD2 TRBV5-6 . CASSAELAGGPAGGELFF TGTGCCAGCAGCGCGGAACTAGCGGGAGGGCCCGCTGGTGGGGAGCTGTTTTTT
TRBJ2-1 TRBD2 TRBV5-4 . CASTHLVASGIGNEQFF TGTGCCAGCACCCACCTGGTGGCTAGCGGGATAGGTAATGAGCAGTTCTTC
TRBJ1-2 . TRBV12-3/TRBV12-4 . CASSFGSYGYTF TGTGCCAGCAGTTTCGGGAGTTACGGCTACACCTTC
TRBJ1-3 . TRBV12-3/TRBV12-4 . CATRTGSGNTIYF TGTGCCACCAGAACGGGCTCTGGAAACACCATATATTTT
TRBJ2-3 . TRBV5-4 . CASSPQGVDTDTQYF TGTGCCAGCAGCCCACAGGGCGTGGACACAGATACGCAGTATTTT
TRBJ1-4 TRBD1 TRBV9 few CASGIGQVDEKLFF TGTGCCAGCGGGATAGGACAGGTAGATGAAAAACTGTTTTTT
TRBJ2-5 . TRBV20-1 . CSARAGETQYF TGCAGTGCTAGAGCAGGGGAGACCCAGTACTTC
TRBJ2-2 TRBD2 TRBV6-5 once CASRPLAGASGELFF TGTGCCAGCAGGCCTCTAGCGGGAGCCTCCGGGGAGCTGTTTTTT
TRBJ2-1 . TRBV6-6 . CASSYDKGRYNEQFF TGTGCCAGCAGCTACGACAAAGGAAGATACAATGAGCAGTTCTTC
TRBJ2-7 TRBD1 TRBV6-7 once CASSPEGMGTGYEQYF TGTGCCAGCAGTCCCGAAGGGATGGGGACAGGCTACGAGCAGTACTTC
TRBJ2-3 . TRBV5-1 . CASSLGGQTDTQYF TGCGCCAGCAGCTTGGGGGGCCAGACAGATACGCAGTATTTT
TRBJ2-2 . TRBV7-9 few CASSARGTGELFF TGTGCCAGCAGCGCACGAGGGACCGGGGAGCTGTTTTTT
TRBJ2-5 TRBD2 TRBV14 . CASSQGLAGGRFQTQYF TGTGCCAGCAGCCAAGGACTAGCGGGGGGGCGTTTCCAGACCCAGTACTTC
TRBJ2-1 TRBD1 TRBV7-2 . CASSVPSGGSNYNEQFF TGTGCCAGCAGCGTACCATCAGGGGGAAGTAACTACAATGAGCAGTTCTTC
TRBJ2-7 TRBD1 TRBV7-9 . CASSRTGFLGTHVEQYF TGTGCCAGCAGCAGGACAGGGTTTTTAGGGACCCACGTAGAGCAGTACTTC
TRBJ1-1 TRBD1 TRBV5-1 . CASSLGTGYNTEAFF TGCGCCAGCAGCTTGGGGACAGGGTATAACACTGAAGCTTTCTTT
TRBJ2-2 TRBD2 TRBV11-2 . CASSLDTPGLPGELFF TGTGCCAGCAGCTTAGATACCCCGGGACTACCCGGGGAGCTGTTTTTT
TRBJ1-1 . TRBV4-1 once CASSQVGGNTEAFF TGCGCCAGCAGCCAAGTCGGTGGGAACACTGAAGCTTTCTTT
TRBJ1-2 TRBD1 TRBV24-1 . CATSEGQGAVGYTF TGTGCCACCAGTGAAGGGCAGGGGGCGGTTGGCTACACCTTC
TRBJ2-7 TRBD1 TRBV2 . CASGTVRTYEQYF TGTGCCAGCGGGACAGTAAGGACCTACGAGCAGTACTTC
TRBJ2-1 . TRBV27 . CASSLGGAINEQFF TGTGCCAGCAGTTTGGGGGGAGCGATTAATGAGCAGTTCTTC